A selection of T cell receptor beta chains follows, all from one sample in a study of technical replicates of blood from several donors. Using immunoSEQ multiplex PCR, the repertoire was profiled, and TCRdb retains in-frame clones only, with some absent. The sample includes roughly 73,000 clones, 93% seen only once; the top ten take approximately 0.25%. Sequencing used T cells isolated from PBMCs. These receptors were collected from a human donor in good health. Both conserved end residues are part of each CDR3. D genes are given only for firm matches. Only some rows state a clone size, as once, few, many or a class for expanded clones.

TRBV5-5	.	TRBJ2-5	TRBD1	14	TGTGCCAGCAGAGCGGGACAGGGACGAGAGACCCAGTACTTC	CASRAGQGRETQYF
TRBV9	.	TRBJ1-1	TRBD1	13	TGTGCCAGCAGCGTAGACGGGACAGCTGAAGCTTTCTTT	CASSVDGTAEAFF
TRBV4-2	.	TRBJ2-3	TRBD2	18	TGTGCCAGCAGCCAAGAGGAGGCTAGCGGGGGCAGCACAGATACGCAGTATTTT	CASSQEEASGGSTDTQYF
TRBV7-3	.	TRBJ1-1	TRBD1	15	TGTGCCAGCAGCTCCCACGGGACAGGGGACACTGAAGCTTTCTTT	CASSSHGTGDTEAFF
TRBV28	.	TRBJ1-3	TRBD1	14	TGTGCCAGTACTACAGGGGGTCGTGGAAACACCATATATTTT	CASTTGGRGNTIYF
TRBV5-5	.	TRBJ2-7	.	13	TGTGCCAGCAGCTTGACAGCAGCCTACGAGCAGTACTTC	CASSLTAAYEQYF
TRBV11-3	.	TRBJ1-6	TRBD1	14	TGTGCCAGCAGCCGAGCCTTGGGACAGTCACCCCTCCACTTT	CASSRALGQSPLHF
TRBV5-4	.	TRBJ1-1	TRBD1	14	TGTGCCAGCAGCGAAGGACAGGGGGTCACTGAAGCTTTCTTT	CASSEGQGVTEAFF
TRBV10-3	.	TRBJ2-3	TRBD1	15	TGTGCCATCAGTGACGACAGGGGGCGCACAGATACGCAGTATTTT	CAISDDRGRTDTQYF
TRBV6-4	.	TRBJ1-6	.	14	TGTGCCAGCAGCGAGCTAGAACGTAATTCACCCCTCCACTTT	CASSELERNSPLHF
TRBV10-1	.	TRBJ1-2	.	13	TGCGCCAGCAGTGAACGACAGAACTATGGCTACACCTTC	CASSERQNYGYTF
TRBV27	.	TRBJ1-4	TRBD1	14	TGTGCCAGCAGACGGACAGGCAGTAATGAAAAACTGTTTTTT	CASRRTGSNEKLFF
TRBV10-3	.	TRBJ2-3	TRBD1	18	TGTGCCATCAGTGAGTCCAGGGGGACAGGGGTTGGCACAGATACGCAGTATTTT	CAISESRGTGVGTDTQYF
TRBV27	.	TRBJ2-1	.	17	TGTGCCAGCAGTTTATTAGGGACCCAGGGAGGTTACAATGAGCAGTTCTTC	CASSLLGTQGGYNEQFF
TRBV7-8	.	TRBJ1-5	TRBD1	15	TGTGCCAGCAGCCAAGGACAGGGACTCTATCAGCCCCAGCATTTT	CASSQGQGLYQPQHF
TRBV28	.	TRBJ1-4	.	15	TGTGCCAGCAGTTTAAAGGGCAGGGGAGGGCGGGAACTGTTTTTT	CASSLKGRGGRELFF
TRBV25-1	.	TRBJ1-2	.	13	TGTGCCAGCAGTGACAGTGCTCTCTATGGCTACACCTTC	CASSDSALYGYTF
TRBV7-9	.	TRBJ2-7	.	12	TGTGCCAGCAGCGAGTCCATTTACGAGCAGTACTTC	CASSESIYEQYF
TRBV27	.	TRBJ1-1	.	14	TGTGCCAGCAGGCCGAGGGTGATGAACACTGAAGCTTTCTTT	CASRPRVMNTEAFF
TRBV5-6	.	TRBJ1-2	.	12	TGTGCCAGCACCGGGGGTTCATATGGCTACACCTTC	CASTGGSYGYTF
TRBV28	.	TRBJ2-5	.	15	TGTGCCAGTCGCTGGGCTCACCCACGTGCGGAGACCCAGTACTTC	CASRWAHPRAETQYF
TRBV2	.	TRBJ1-2	.	18	TGTGCCAAAGAAGGACTTCCCGGGAAGCTTACGGTCGTTAGGGGCTACACCTTC	CAKEGLPGKLTVVRGYTF
TRBV5-6	once	TRBJ2-5	.	17	TGTGCCAGCAGCTCCGACCCGTTACTAGGTAAGGGAGAGACCCAGTACTTC	CASSSDPLLGKGETQYF
TRBV14	.	TRBJ1-3	.	14	TGTGCCAGCAGCAGCACAGGGTCTGGAAACACCATATATTTT	CASSSTGSGNTIYF
TRBV18	.	TRBJ1-1	.	13	TGTGCCAGCTCACCGGGCGTGAACACTGAAGCTTTCTTT	CASSPGVNTEAFF
TRBV5-1	.	TRBJ1-2	TRBD1	15	TGCGCCAGCAGCTTGGTGGCAGGGGGCCACTATGGCTACACCTTC	CASSLVAGGHYGYTF
TRBV5-4	.	TRBJ2-2	TRBD2	15	TGTGCCAGCAGCTTGTACCCCGGGGGGGCCGGGGAGCTGTTTTTT	CASSLYPGGAGELFF
TRBV7-9	.	TRBJ2-1	.	15	TGTGCCAGCAGCTTAACGATACGGACACACAATGAGCAGTTCTTC	CASSLTIRTHNEQFF
TRBV11-2	.	TRBJ1-5	.	12	TGTGCCAGCAGCACAGAAAATCAGCCCCAGCATTTT	CASSTENQPQHF
TRBV14	.	TRBJ2-7	TRBD2	16	TGTGCCAGCAGCCAAGATCTGGCGGGAGTGCCCTACGAGCAGTACTTC	CASSQDLAGVPYEQYF
TRBV19	.	TRBJ1-5	.	17	TGTGCCAGTAGTATTTTCGACCGGGTATATAGCAATCAGCCCCAGCATTTT	CASSIFDRVYSNQPQHF
TRBV6-1	.	TRBJ2-2	.	15	TGTGCCAGCGCCGGAGGGGCCGGAAACACCGGGGAGCTGTTTTTT	CASAGGAGNTGELFF
TRBV19	.	TRBJ2-2	TRBD2	17	TGTGCCAGTATCGCGGGACTAGCTATGCAGGACACCGGGGAGCTGTTTTTT	CASIAGLAMQDTGELFF
TRBV5-1	.	TRBJ2-1	TRBD1	16	TGCGCCAGCAGCTTGGGCCAAGGGGACAGGGACATTGAGCAGTTCTTC	CASSLGQGDRDIEQFF
TRBV27	.	TRBJ2-7	TRBD1	19	TGTGCCAGCGCCATGGACAGGGGTGGCTTACTGCCAGAATTCTACGAGCAGTACTTC	CASAMDRGGLLPEFYEQYF
TRBV10-2	.	TRBJ2-5	.	18	TGCGCCAGCAGTGAGTCGGGTAGCGGGACAGGGAGGAGAGAGACCCAGTACTTC	CASSESGSGTGRRETQYF